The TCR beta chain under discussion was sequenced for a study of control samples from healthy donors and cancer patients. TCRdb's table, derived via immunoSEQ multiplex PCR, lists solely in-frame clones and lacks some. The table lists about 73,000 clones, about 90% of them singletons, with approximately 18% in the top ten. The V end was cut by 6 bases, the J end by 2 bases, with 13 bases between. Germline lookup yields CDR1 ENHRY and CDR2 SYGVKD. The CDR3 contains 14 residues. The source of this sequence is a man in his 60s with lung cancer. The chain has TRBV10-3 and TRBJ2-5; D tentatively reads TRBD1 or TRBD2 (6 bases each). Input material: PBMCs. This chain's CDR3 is CAISQRGEQETQYF. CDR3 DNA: TGTGCCATCAGCCAGAGGGGGGAACAAGAGACCCAGTACTTC.